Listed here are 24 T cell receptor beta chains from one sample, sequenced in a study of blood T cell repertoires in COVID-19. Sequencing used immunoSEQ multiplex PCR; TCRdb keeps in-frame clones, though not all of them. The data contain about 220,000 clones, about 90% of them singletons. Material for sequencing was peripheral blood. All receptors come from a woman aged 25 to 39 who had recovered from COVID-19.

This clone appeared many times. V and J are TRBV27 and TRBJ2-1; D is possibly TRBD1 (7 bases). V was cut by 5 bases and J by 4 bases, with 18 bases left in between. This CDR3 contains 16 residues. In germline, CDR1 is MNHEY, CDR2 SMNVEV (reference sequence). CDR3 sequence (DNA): TGTGCCAGCAGTCCCCGACAGGGTGGGACTTACAATGAGCAGTTCTTC. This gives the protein CASSPRQGGTYNEQFF.

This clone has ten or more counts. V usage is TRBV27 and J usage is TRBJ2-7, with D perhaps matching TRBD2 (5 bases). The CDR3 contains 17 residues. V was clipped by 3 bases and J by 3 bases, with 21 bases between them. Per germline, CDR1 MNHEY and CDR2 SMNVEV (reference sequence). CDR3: CASSLRWWSGPYYEQYF. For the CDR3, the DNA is TGTGCCAGCAGTTTGAGGTGGTGGAGCGGACCATACTACGAGCAGTACTTC.

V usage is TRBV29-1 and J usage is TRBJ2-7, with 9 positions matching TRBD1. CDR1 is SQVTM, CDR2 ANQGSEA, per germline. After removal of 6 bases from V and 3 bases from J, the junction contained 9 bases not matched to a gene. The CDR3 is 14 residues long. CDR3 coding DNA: TGCAGCGTCGCCCCGGGACAGGGAATCTACGAGCAGTACTTC. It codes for CSVAPGQGIYEQYF.

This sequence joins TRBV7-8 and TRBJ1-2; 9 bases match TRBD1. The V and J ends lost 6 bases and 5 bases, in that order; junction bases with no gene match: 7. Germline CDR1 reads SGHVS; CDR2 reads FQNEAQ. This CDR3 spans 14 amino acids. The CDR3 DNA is TGTGCCAGCAGATCGCCGGGACAGGGATATGGCTACACCTTC. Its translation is CASRSPGQGYGYTF.

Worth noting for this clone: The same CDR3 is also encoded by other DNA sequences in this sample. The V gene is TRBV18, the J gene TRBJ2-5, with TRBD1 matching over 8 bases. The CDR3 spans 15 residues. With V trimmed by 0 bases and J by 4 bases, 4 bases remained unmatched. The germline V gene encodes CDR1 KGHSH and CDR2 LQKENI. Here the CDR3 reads CASSPPSDRGETQYF. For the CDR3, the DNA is TGTGCCAGCTCACCACCGAGCGACAGGGGAGAGACCCAGTACTTC.

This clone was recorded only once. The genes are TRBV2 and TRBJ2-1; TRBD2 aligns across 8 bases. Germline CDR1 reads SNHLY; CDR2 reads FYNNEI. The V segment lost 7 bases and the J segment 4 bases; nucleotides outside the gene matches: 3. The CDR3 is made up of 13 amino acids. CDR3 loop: CASTGGEYNEQFF. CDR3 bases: TGTGCCAGCACGGGGGGGGAGTACAATGAGCAGTTCTTC.

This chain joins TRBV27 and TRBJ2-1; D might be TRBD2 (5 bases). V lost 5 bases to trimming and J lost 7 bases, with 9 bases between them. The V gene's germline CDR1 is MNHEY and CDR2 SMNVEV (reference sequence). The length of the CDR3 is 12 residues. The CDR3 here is CASSKRVNEQFF. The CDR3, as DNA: TGTGCCAGCAGTAAGAGGGTGAATGAGCAGTTCTTC.

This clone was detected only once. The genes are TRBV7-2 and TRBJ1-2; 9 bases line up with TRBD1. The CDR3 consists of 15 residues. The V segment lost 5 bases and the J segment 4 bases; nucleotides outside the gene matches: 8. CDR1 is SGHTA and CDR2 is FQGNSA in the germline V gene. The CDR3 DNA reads TGTGCCAGCAGCCTTGGGGACAGGGTGGTCTATGGCTACACCTTC. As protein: CASSLGDRVVYGYTF.

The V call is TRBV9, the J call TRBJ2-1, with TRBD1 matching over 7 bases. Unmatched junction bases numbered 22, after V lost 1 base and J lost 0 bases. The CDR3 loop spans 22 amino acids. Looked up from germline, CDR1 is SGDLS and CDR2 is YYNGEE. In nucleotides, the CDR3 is TGTGCCAGCAGCGTACCCTCAGACAGGGTCAAGGAAAGACCGAGCTCCTACAATGAGCAGTTCTTC. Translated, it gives CASSVPSDRVKERPSSYNEQFF.

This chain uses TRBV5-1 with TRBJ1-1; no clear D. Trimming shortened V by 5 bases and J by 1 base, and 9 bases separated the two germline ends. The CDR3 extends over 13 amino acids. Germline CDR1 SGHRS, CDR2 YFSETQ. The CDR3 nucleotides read TGCGCCAGCAGTCCGGTTGAGAACACTGAAGCTTTCTTT. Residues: CASSPVENTEAFF.

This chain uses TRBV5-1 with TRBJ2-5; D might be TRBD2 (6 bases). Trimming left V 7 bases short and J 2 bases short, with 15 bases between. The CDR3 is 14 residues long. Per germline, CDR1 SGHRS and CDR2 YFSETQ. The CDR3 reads CASRGGVGQETQYF. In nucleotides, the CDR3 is TGCGCCAGCCGAGGCGGGGTCGGACAAGAGACCCAGTACTTC.

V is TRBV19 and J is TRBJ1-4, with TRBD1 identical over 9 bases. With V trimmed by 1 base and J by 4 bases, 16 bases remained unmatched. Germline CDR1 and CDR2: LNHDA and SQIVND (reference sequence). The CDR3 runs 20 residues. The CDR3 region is CASSIVAVLAGTGLNEKLFF. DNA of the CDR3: TGTGCCAGTAGTATAGTCGCAGTATTGGCGGGGACAGGGCTTAATGAAAAACTGTTTTTT.

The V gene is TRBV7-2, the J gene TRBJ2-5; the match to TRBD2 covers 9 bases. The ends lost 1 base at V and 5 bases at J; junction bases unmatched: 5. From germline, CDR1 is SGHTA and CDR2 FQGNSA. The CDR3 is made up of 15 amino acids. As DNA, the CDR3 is TGTGCCAGCAGCTTAGTAGCGGGGGAACGGGAGACCCAGTACTTC. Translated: CASSLVAGERETQYF.

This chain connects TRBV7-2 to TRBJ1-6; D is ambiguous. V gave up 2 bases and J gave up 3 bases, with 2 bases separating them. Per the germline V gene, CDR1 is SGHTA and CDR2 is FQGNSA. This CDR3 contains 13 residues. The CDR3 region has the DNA TGTGCCAGCAGCTTATACTATAATTCACCCCTCCACTTT. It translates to CASSLYYNSPLHF.

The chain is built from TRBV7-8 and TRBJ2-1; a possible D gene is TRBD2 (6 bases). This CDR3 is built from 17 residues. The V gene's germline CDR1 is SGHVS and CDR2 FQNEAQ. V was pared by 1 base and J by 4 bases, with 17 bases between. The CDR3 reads CASSLGRAQPLYNEQFF. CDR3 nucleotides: TGTGCCAGCAGCTTAGGGAGGGCCCAGCCACTATACAATGAGCAGTTCTTC. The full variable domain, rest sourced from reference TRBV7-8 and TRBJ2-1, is GAGVSQSPRYKVAKRGQDVALRCDPISGHVSLFWYQQALGQGPEFLTYFQNEAQLDKSGLPSDRFFAERPEGSVSTLKIQRTQQEDSAVYLCASSLGRAQPLYNEQFFGPGTRLTVL.

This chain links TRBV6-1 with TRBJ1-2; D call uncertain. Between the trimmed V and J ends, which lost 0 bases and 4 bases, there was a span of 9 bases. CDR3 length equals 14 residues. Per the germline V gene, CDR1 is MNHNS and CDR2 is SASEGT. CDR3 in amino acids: CASSEAQSGYGYTF. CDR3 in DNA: TGTGCCAGCAGTGAAGCGCAGTCGGGCTATGGCTACACCTTC.

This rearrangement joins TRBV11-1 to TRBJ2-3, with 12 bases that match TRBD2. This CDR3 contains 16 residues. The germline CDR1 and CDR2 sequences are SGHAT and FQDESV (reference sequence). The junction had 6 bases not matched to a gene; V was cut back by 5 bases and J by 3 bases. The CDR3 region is CASSLLAGGPTDTQYF. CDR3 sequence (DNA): TGTGCCAGCAGCCTCCTAGCGGGGGGGCCAACAGATACGCAGTATTTT.

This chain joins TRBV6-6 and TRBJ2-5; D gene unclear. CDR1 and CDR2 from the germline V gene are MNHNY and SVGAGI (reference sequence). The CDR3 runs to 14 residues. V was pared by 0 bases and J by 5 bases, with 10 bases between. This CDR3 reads CASSYSPSKETQYF. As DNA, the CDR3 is TGTGCCAGCAGTTACTCCCCGAGTAAGGAGACCCAGTACTTC.

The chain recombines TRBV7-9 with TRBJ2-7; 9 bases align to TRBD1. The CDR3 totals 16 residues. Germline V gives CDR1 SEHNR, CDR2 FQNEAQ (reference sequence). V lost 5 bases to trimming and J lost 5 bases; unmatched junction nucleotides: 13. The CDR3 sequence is CASSLSGGQGIDEQYF. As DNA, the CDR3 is TGTGCCAGCAGCCTGAGTGGGGGACAGGGTATCGACGAGCAGTACTTC.

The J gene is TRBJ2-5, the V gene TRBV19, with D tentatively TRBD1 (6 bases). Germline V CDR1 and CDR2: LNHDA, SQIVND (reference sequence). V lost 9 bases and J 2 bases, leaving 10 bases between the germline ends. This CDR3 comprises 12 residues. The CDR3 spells CASRGRQETQYF. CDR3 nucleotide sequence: TGTGCCAGCAGGGGACGGCAAGAGACCCAGTACTTC.

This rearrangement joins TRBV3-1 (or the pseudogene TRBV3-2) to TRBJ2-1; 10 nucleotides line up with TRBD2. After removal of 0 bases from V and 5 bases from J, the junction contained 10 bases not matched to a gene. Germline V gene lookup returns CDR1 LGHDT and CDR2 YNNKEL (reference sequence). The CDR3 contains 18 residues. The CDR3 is CASSQEKPQRGGNNEQFF. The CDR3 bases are TGTGCCAGCAGCCAAGAGAAACCCCAGCGGGGGGGGAACAATGAGCAGTTCTTC.

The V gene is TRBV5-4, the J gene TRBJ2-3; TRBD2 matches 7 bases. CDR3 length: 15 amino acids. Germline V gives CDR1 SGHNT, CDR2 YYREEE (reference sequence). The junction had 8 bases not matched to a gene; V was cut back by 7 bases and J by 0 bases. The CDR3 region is CASANWGGSTDTQYF. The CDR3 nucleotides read TGTGCCAGCGCCAATTGGGGGGGAAGCACAGATACGCAGTATTTT. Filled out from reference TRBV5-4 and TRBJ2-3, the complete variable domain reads ETGVTQSPTHLIKTRGQQVTLRCSSQSGHNTVSWYQQALGQGPQFIFQYYREEENGRGNFPPRFSGLQFPNYSSELNVNALELDDSALYLCASANWGGSTDTQYFGPGTRLTVL.

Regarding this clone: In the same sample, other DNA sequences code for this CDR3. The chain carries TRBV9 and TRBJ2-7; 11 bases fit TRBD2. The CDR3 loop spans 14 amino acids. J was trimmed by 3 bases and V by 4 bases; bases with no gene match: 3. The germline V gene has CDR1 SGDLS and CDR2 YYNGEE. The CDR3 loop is CASSPGTSGYEQYF. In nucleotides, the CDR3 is TGTGCCAGCAGCCCAGGGACTAGCGGCTACGAGCAGTACTTC.

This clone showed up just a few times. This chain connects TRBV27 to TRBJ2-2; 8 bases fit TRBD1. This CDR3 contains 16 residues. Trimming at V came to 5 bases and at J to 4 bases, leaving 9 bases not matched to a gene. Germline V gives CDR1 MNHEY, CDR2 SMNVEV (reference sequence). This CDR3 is CASSPDRGRGTGELFF. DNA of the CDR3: TGTGCCAGCAGTCCCGACAGGGGTCGGGGCACCGGGGAGCTGTTTTTT.